The rows below give T cell receptor beta chains drawn from one sample of a study of CXCR3-negative and CXCR3-positive naive CD8 T cells. TCRdb re-called the 5' RACE reads, yielding one record per CDR3 amino acid sequence without DNA. In total, the table holds about 26,000 distinct CDR3 sequences. The sample was naive CXCR3- CD8+ T cells from blood. These receptors were collected from a human donor in good health. Some clones in this sample may be carry-over from other donors' samples. Both conserved end residues are part of each CDR3. Fields, in order: CDR3 protein, clone size, V gene, CDR3 length, J gene. Clone size is given for some rows only: seen once, a few or many times, or a class if the clone is expanded.

CDR3aa: CSVEFVAGAAFF; abundance: -; v_gene: TRBV29-1; len: 12; j_gene: TRBJ1-1
CDR3aa: CASSLLGDPSNEQFF; abundance: -; v_gene: TRBV7-3; len: 15; j_gene: TRBJ2-1
CDR3aa: CASRPSGRADTQYF; abundance: -; v_gene: TRBV6-2/TRBV6-3; len: 14; j_gene: TRBJ2-3
CDR3aa: CSARELAGGSYEQYF; abundance: -; v_gene: TRBV20-1; len: 15; j_gene: TRBJ2-7
CDR3aa: CASSQLAGDTGELFF; abundance: -; v_gene: TRBV4-2; len: 15; j_gene: TRBJ2-2
CDR3aa: CSVEWRTNYGYTF; abundance: -; v_gene: TRBV29-1; len: 13; j_gene: TRBJ1-2
CDR3aa: CASSLAVGQYSNQPQHF; abundance: medium-sized; v_gene: TRBV5-6; len: 17; j_gene: TRBJ1-5
CDR3aa: CASSLWDTYSYEQYF; abundance: -; v_gene: TRBV28; len: 15; j_gene: TRBJ2-7
CDR3aa: CASSLGGGSYNEQFF; abundance: -; v_gene: TRBV7-3; len: 15; j_gene: TRBJ2-1
CDR3aa: CASRFQRGGNNEQFF; abundance: -; v_gene: TRBV28; len: 15; j_gene: TRBJ2-1
CDR3aa: CASRVGNTEAFF; abundance: -; v_gene: TRBV7-8; len: 12; j_gene: TRBJ1-1
CDR3aa: CSASDREPDTQYF; abundance: medium-sized; v_gene: TRBV20-1; len: 13; j_gene: TRBJ2-3
CDR3aa: CSVAGARGEEKLFF; abundance: -; v_gene: TRBV29-1; len: 14; j_gene: TRBJ1-4
CDR3aa: CASSPRDSQETQYF; abundance: -; v_gene: TRBV11-3; len: 14; j_gene: TRBJ2-5
CDR3aa: CASSPGTYTGELFF; abundance: -; v_gene: TRBV2; len: 14; j_gene: TRBJ2-2
CDR3aa: CSADRGPTEAFF; abundance: -; v_gene: TRBV29-1; len: 12; j_gene: TRBJ1-1
CDR3aa: CSAPGQGLDNNEQFF; abundance: -; v_gene: TRBV20-1; len: 15; j_gene: TRBJ2-1
CDR3aa: CASSFPGQELTGELFF; abundance: -; v_gene: TRBV7-8; len: 16; j_gene: TRBJ2-2
CDR3aa: CAWSVGTGVYEQYF; abundance: -; v_gene: TRBV30; len: 14; j_gene: TRBJ2-7
CDR3aa: CSAREDRGHNEQFF; abundance: -; v_gene: TRBV20-1; len: 14; j_gene: TRBJ2-1
CDR3aa: CASSFEDTGNYGYTF; abundance: -; v_gene: TRBV7-9; len: 15; j_gene: TRBJ1-2
CDR3aa: CASSFGQANTDTQYF; abundance: -; v_gene: TRBV7-2; len: 15; j_gene: TRBJ2-3
CDR3aa: CSIRDTAGEKLFF; abundance: -; v_gene: TRBV29-1; len: 13; j_gene: TRBJ1-4
CDR3aa: CASSPRQGMAKNIQYF; abundance: -; v_gene: TRBV28; len: 16; j_gene: TRBJ2-4
CDR3aa: CASSGEIGQGGSYEQYF; abundance: -; v_gene: TRBV7-9; len: 17; j_gene: TRBJ2-7
CDR3aa: CASSLNVMNTEAFF; abundance: -; v_gene: TRBV7-8; len: 14; j_gene: TRBJ1-1
CDR3aa: CASSQTDNTEAFF; abundance: -; v_gene: TRBV4-2; len: 13; j_gene: TRBJ1-1
CDR3aa: CSAHGLAGHRGYTF; abundance: -; v_gene: TRBV20-1; len: 14; j_gene: TRBJ1-2
CDR3aa: CASSLRQIGNQPQHF; abundance: -; v_gene: TRBV28; len: 15; j_gene: TRBJ1-5
CDR3aa: CASRTVGQGAYEQYF; abundance: -; v_gene: TRBV28; len: 15; j_gene: TRBJ2-7
CDR3aa: CASSPGPSYEQYF; abundance: medium-sized; v_gene: TRBV7-9; len: 13; j_gene: TRBJ2-7
CDR3aa: CASSSPQRGGDTEAFF; abundance: -; v_gene: TRBV7-9; len: 16; j_gene: TRBJ1-1
CDR3aa: CATLQGFRTGELFF; abundance: -; v_gene: TRBV6-6; len: 14; j_gene: TRBJ2-2
CDR3aa: CASSQPGEGLENTGELFF; abundance: -; v_gene: TRBV23-1; len: 18; j_gene: TRBJ2-2
CDR3aa: CSASEAAGGSTDTQYF; abundance: -; v_gene: TRBV20-1; len: 16; j_gene: TRBJ2-3
CDR3aa: CSVEATGGYEQYF; abundance: -; v_gene: TRBV29-1; len: 13; j_gene: TRBJ2-7
CDR3aa: CASSLAGTSNQPQHF; abundance: medium-sized; v_gene: TRBV7-6; len: 15; j_gene: TRBJ1-5
CDR3aa: CASSAQVSGANVLTF; abundance: -; v_gene: TRBV6-5; len: 15; j_gene: TRBJ2-6
CDR3aa: CASSFQGRNEQYF; abundance: -; v_gene: TRBV5-1; len: 13; j_gene: TRBJ2-7
CDR3aa: CASSSGQGIYEQYF; abundance: -; v_gene: TRBV7-6; len: 14; j_gene: TRBJ2-7